This T cell receptor (beta chain) comes out of a study of technical replicates of blood from several donors. V was clipped by 4 bases and J by 8 bases, with 12 bases between them. This CDR3 is 12 amino acids long. Germline lookup yields CDR1 SGHRS and CDR2 YFSETQ. Here immunoSEQ multiplex PCR was the method, and the copy in TCRdb shows in-frame clones only, minus some. Found here are roughly 57,000 clones, more than 90% of them singletons; the top ten hold 2.5% to 4%. The chain recombines TRBV5-1 with TRBJ1-1; no reliable D call. The receptor comes from a human donor in good health. Some clones in this sample may be carry-over from other donors' samples. Source material: PBMCs. In DNA form, the CDR3 reads TGCGCCAGCAGCCCCGAGACGGGGGAAGCTTTCTTT. As protein: CASSPETGEAFF.